These T cell receptor beta chains were read from a single sample in a study of shared clonotypes between healthy human individuals. Clones were read by immunoSEQ multiplex PCR, and TCRdb kept only the in-frame ones, dropping some. This table has roughly 2.1 million clones, just over 90% appearing once. Input material: naive CD8+ T cells from PBMCs. These receptors were collected from a man between 18 and 29 years old in good health. Some clones in this sample may be carry-over from other donors' samples. Each CDR3 is given with its conserved first and last residue. The order of the fields is clone size, D gene, J gene, V gene, CDR3 DNA, CDR3 protein. A D gene is named only where the DNA matches it firmly. Rows give clone size only sometimes, using once, few, many, or a class for an expanded clone.

>-|TRBD1|TRBJ2-1|TRBV29-1
TGCAGCGTCGGACAGGTTAGCAATGAGCAGTTCTTC
CSVGQVSNEQFF
>-|TRBD1|TRBJ2-5|TRBV5-8
TGTGCCAGCAGCTTGCTCTACAGGGGTGGAGAGACCCAGTACTTC
CASSLLYRGGETQYF
>-|-|TRBJ2-7|TRBV19
TGTGCCAGTAGTATAGATCTTCGACTAGACTACGAGCAGTACTTC
CASSIDLRLDYEQYF
>once|TRBD2|TRBJ2-2|TRBV27
TGTGCCAGCAGTCCCTTGACTAGCGGGAGGAGTACCGGGGAGCTGTTTTTT
CASSPLTSGRSTGELFF
>-|TRBD2|TRBJ2-1|TRBV11-2
TGTGCCAGCAGCTTAGACCCCGGATATGATCTAGCGGGGCGGAATGAGCAGTTCTTC
CASSLDPGYDLAGRNEQFF
>few|TRBD1|TRBJ2-2|TRBV7-9
TGTGCCAGCAGCCCGGGGACAGGGGATAGGTCCGGGGAGCTGTTTTTT
CASSPGTGDRSGELFF
>-|-|TRBJ1-5|TRBV6-6
TGTGCCAGCAGTTATCAACAGGGCCTCGATCAGCCCCAGCATTTT
CASSYQQGLDQPQHF
>-|-|TRBJ2-1|TRBV28
TGTGCCAGCATGCGGGACAACTACAATGAGCAGTTCTTC
CASMRDNYNEQFF
>few|-|TRBJ1-1|TRBV2
TGTGCCGATACGAGGGACACTGAAGCTTTCTTT
CADTRDTEAFF
>-|-|TRBJ1-1|TRBV9
TGTGCCAGCAGCGATCAGGGAATCGAGGAAGCTTTCTTT
CASSDQGIEEAFF
>-|TRBD2|TRBJ2-7|TRBV29-1
TGCAGCGTTACGGGACTAGTCAACGAGCAGTACTTC
CSVTGLVNEQYF
>-|TRBD1|TRBJ1-1|TRBV5-4
TGTGCCAGCAGCCCAGGGGGAGAGCCTGAAGCTTTCTTT
CASSPGGEPEAFF
>-|TRBD1|TRBJ2-6|TRBV7-9
TGTGCCAGCAGCTGGACAGGGGCCGGGGCCAACGTCCTGACTTTC
CASSWTGAGANVLTF
>-|-|TRBJ2-1|TRBV7-2
TGTGCCAGCAGCTTAGGTCTGTTTTTGTCGGGATACAATGAGCAGTTCTTC
CASSLGLFLSGYNEQFF
>-|-|TRBJ2-3|TRBV7-8
TGTGCCAGCAGCCTCCGAGGGCCATCACCAAATACGCAGTATTTT
CASSLRGPSPNTQYF
>-|-|TRBJ1-1|TRBV4-1
TGCGCCAGCAGCCAAGAAGGTGGAAAACCCTTGAACACTGAAGCTTTCTTT
CASSQEGGKPLNTEAFF
>once|TRBD1|TRBJ2-1|TRBV9
TGTGCCAGCAGCGGCGGGACAGGGAATTACAATGAGCAGTTCTTC
CASSGGTGNYNEQFF
>-|TRBD2|TRBJ2-3|TRBV28
TGTGCCAGCAGTTTAGCGGGAGGGAGCACAGATACGCAGTATTTT
CASSLAGGSTDTQYF
>-|-|TRBJ1-2|TRBV7-9
TGTGCCAGCAGCTCGGGACCGAAAGCCTATGGCTACACCTTC
CASSSGPKAYGYTF
>-|-|TRBJ2-7|TRBV2
TGTGCCAGCTCCACTGGGGAAGAGCAGTACTTC
CASSTGEEQYF
>-|-|TRBJ2-1|TRBV7-3
TGTGCCAGCAGCGTAGAACCCGACTACAATGAGCAGTTCTTC
CASSVEPDYNEQFF
>-|TRBD2|TRBJ2-7|TRBV27
TGTGCCAGCAGTTTATGGGCTAGCGGGACCCACGAGCAGTACTTC
CASSLWASGTHEQYF
>-|-|TRBJ2-7|TRBV5-8
TGTGCCAGCAGCTTCGGTATAGAAGCCTACGAGCAGTACTTC
CASSFGIEAYEQYF
>once|TRBD2|TRBJ2-1|TRBV4-3
TGCGCCAGCAGCCAAGATTGGGCTAGCGGGCGGTACAATGAGCAGTTCTTC
CASSQDWASGRYNEQFF
>-|-|TRBJ1-1|TRBV27
TGTGCCAGCAGATTGGGAAGGACTGAAGCTTTCTTT
CASRLGRTEAFF
>-|TRBD2|TRBJ2-7|TRBV10-2
TGCGCCAGCAGTGATAGGGGGACTAGCGGATACGAGCAGTACTTC
CASSDRGTSGYEQYF
>-|TRBD1|TRBJ1-2|TRBV7-9
TGTGCCAGCAGCCACCGGGACAGCAGCTATGGCTACACCTTC
CASSHRDSSYGYTF
>-|TRBD1|TRBJ2-7|TRBV5-6
TGTGCCAGCAGCTTGGTGGGTGGGACAGCCCCCTACGAGCAGTACTTC
CASSLVGGTAPYEQYF
>-|-|TRBJ1-5|TRBV5-6
TGTGCCAGCAGCCGTGGGGGTCAGCCCCAGCATTTT
CASSRGGQPQHF
>-|TRBD1|TRBJ1-5|TRBV19
TGTGCCAGTATCGACAGGGATGTGGGCAATCAGCCCCAGCATTTT
CASIDRDVGNQPQHF
>-|-|TRBJ1-1|TRBV11-2
TGTGCCAGCAGCTTCCCCCCCCTCTCCTCCATGAACACTGAAGCTTTCTTT
CASSFPPLSSMNTEAFF
>-|TRBD1|TRBJ2-7|TRBV27
TGTGCCAGCAGTTTAACGAGGGGGCTCTCCTACGAGCAGTACTTC
CASSLTRGLSYEQYF
>-|TRBD1|TRBJ2-7|TRBV9
TGTGCCAGCAGCGGGACAGGCCGATCCTACGAGCAGTACTTC
CASSGTGRSYEQYF
>-|TRBD2|TRBJ2-7|TRBV6-5
TGTGCCAGCAGTTACACAAGCGGGGGTTACGAGCAGTACTTC
CASSYTSGGYEQYF
>-|-|TRBJ2-3|TRBV5-1
TGCGCCAGCAGCTTGAACATTCCTAGCACAGATACGCAGTATTTT
CASSLNIPSTDTQYF
>once|TRBD2|TRBJ2-7|TRBV4-1
TGCGCCAGCAGCCAAAATAGCGGGAGGCCCTACGAGCAGTACTTC
CASSQNSGRPYEQYF
>-|-|TRBJ2-7|TRBV7-9
TGTGCCAGCAGCTTTTTACAGAACTACGAGCAGTACTTC
CASSFLQNYEQYF
>-|TRBD1|TRBJ2-2|TRBV27
TGTGCCAGCAGTCAATCTATCAGGGGGCCCTCCAGGGAGCTGTTTTTT
CASSQSIRGPSRELFF
>-|-|TRBJ1-1|TRBV19
TGTGCCAGTAGTATAGGTATAGGGGCCATGAACACTGAAGCTTTCTTT
CASSIGIGAMNTEAFF
>-|-|TRBJ2-1|TRBV6-1
TGTGCCAGCATAGGGAGATCCAATGAGCAGTTCTTC
CASIGRSNEQFF
>-|-|TRBJ1-5|TRBV6-5
TGTGCCAGTACCAGGGACTCGTTGGGGAATCAGCCCCAGCATTTT
CASTRDSLGNQPQHF
>-|TRBD2|TRBJ2-1|TRBV9
TGTGCCAGCAGCGGCGCGAGCGGGAGCACCTACAATGAGCAGTTCTTC
CASSGASGSTYNEQFF
>-|TRBD1|TRBJ1-1|TRBV5-1
TGCGCCAGCAGCCCGCAGGGGGCGGGATTGAACACTGAAGCTTTCTTT
CASSPQGAGLNTEAFF
>-|TRBD2|TRBJ2-5|TRBV5-6
TGTGCCAGCAGCACCAGCGGGGGCAGGGAAGAGACCCAGTACTTC
CASSTSGGREETQYF
>-|TRBD2|TRBJ2-1|TRBV12-5
TGTGCTAGTGGTGGAGGGCCGGGGGGTGAGCAGTTCTTC
CASGGGPGGEQFF
>-|TRBD1|TRBJ1-2|TRBV27
TGTGCCAGCAGTTTCTCGCAGGGGGCCTGGGATGGCTACACCTTC
CASSFSQGAWDGYTF
>-|TRBD2|TRBJ2-1|TRBV7-9
TGTGCCAGCAGCTCAGACTTTGTAGCGGGTCTTCGTGAGCAGTTCTTC
CASSSDFVAGLREQFF
>-|TRBD2|TRBJ2-1|TRBV15
TGTGCCACCAGCAGAGATAGGAGCTTACGGACTAGCAATGAGCAGTTCTTC
CATSRDRSLRTSNEQFF
>-|TRBD2|TRBJ2-1|TRBV7-3
TGTGCCAGCAGCTTAAAAGGGACTAGCGGGAGTTTAGCGCATGAGCAGTTCTTC
CASSLKGTSGSLAHEQFF
>-|-|TRBJ2-1|TRBV27
TGTGCCAGCAGTTTATCGCCTTCGGGCGGTTATCATGAGCAGTTCTTC
CASSLSPSGGYHEQFF
>few|-|TRBJ1-1|TRBV27
TGTGCCAGCAGTCCACAGGGATGGCGCACTGAAGCTTTCTTT
CASSPQGWRTEAFF
>-|-|TRBJ1-1|TRBV28
TGTGCCAGCAGTTTGGGTACTGGGACTGAAGCTTTCTTT
CASSLGTGTEAFF
>-|-|TRBJ2-1|TRBV11-2
TGTGCCAGCAGCCCGGGATTCCACAATGAGCAGTTCTTC
CASSPGFHNEQFF
>-|-|TRBJ1-5|TRBV27
TGTGCCAGCAGTTTAGGGCCTAGCAATCAGCCCCAGCATTTT
CASSLGPSNQPQHF
>once|-|TRBJ1-1|TRBV29-1
TGCAGCGTTGTGGGGGGACGAATGAACACTGAAGCTTTCTTT
CSVVGGRMNTEAFF
>-|-|TRBJ1-1|TRBV30
TGTGCTTCCCTAGGGCCGCACGAGGGTGGAACTGAAGCTTTCTTT
CASLGPHEGGTEAFF
>-|TRBD1|TRBJ1-5|TRBV6-1
TGTGCCAGCAGTGAAGGGGCAGGGGGCTTTTTTTTGCCCCAGCATTTT
CASSEGAGGFFLPQHF
>-|TRBD2|TRBJ2-5|TRBV28
TGTGCCAGCAGTTTAGTTGCTAGGCTAGCGGGAGGTTGGGAGACCCAGTACTTC
CASSLVARLAGGWETQYF
>-|-|TRBJ2-7|TRBV11-3
TGTGCCAGCAGCGAGAGGGGCTACGAGCAGTACTTC
CASSERGYEQYF